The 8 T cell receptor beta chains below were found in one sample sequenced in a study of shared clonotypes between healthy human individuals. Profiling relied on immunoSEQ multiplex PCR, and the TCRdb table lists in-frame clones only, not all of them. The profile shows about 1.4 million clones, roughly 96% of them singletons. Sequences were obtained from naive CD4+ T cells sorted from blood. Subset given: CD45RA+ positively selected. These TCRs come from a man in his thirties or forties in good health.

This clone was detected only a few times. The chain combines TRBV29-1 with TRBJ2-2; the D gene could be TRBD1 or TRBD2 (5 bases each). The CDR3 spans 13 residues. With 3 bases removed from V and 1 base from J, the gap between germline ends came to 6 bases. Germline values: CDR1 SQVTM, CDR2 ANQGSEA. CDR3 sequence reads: CSVEGENTGELFF. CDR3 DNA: TGCAGCGTTGAGGGGGAGAACACCGGGGAGCTGTTTTTT.

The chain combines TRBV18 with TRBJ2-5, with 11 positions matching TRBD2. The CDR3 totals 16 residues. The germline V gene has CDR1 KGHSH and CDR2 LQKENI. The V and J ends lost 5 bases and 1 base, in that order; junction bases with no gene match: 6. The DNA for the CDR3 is TGTGCCAGCTCATCCATGGGACTAGCGGTCCAAGAGACCCAGTACTTC. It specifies CASSSMGLAVQETQYF.

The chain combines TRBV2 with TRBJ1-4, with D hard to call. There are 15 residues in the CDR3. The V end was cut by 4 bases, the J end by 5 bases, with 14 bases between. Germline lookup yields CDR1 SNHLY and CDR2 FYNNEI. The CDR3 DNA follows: TGTGCCAGCAGTGGCCCGACAAAGGTCAATGAAAAACTGTTTTTT. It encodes CASSGPTKVNEKLFF.

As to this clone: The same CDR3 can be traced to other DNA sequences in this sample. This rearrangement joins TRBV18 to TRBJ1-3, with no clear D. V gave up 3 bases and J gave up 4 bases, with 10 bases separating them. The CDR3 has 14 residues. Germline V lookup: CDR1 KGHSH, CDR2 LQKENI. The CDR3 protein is CASSPGSSGNTIYF. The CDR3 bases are TGTGCCAGCTCACCGGGGTCTTCGGGAAACACCATATATTTT. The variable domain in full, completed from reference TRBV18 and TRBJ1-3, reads NAGVMQNPRHLVRRRGQEARLRCSPMKGHSHVYWYRQLPEEGLKFMVYLQKENIIDESGMPKERFSAEFPKEGPSILRIQQVVRGDSAAYFCASSPGSSGNTIYFGEGSWLTVV.

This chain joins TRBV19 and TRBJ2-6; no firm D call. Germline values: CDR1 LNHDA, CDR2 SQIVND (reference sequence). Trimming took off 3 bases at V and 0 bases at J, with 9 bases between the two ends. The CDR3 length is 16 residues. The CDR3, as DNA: TGTGCCAGTAGTATGAGCCACCACTCTGGGGCCAACGTCCTGACTTTC. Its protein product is CASSMSHHSGANVLTF.

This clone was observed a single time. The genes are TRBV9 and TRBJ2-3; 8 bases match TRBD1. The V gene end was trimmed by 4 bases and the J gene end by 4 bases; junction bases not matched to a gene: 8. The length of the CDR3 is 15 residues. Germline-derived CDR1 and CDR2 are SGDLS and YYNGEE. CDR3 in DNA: TGTGCCAGCAGCCCCCAGGGGGCTGTGCCAGATACGCAGTATTTT. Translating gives CASSPQGAVPDTQYF.

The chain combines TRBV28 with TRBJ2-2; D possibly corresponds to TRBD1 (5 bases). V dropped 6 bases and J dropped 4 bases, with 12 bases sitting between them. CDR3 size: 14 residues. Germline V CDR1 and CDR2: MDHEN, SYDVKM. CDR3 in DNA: TGTGCCAGCAGGCCTGGGGCCCCCACCGGGGAGCTGTTTTTT. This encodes CASRPGAPTGELFF.

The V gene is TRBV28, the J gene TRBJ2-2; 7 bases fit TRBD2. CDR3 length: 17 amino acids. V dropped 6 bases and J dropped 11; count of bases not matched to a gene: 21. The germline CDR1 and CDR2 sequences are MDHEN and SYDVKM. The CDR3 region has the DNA TGTGCCAGCAGCAAAATTAGCTTCCGGGACTACGAGGGAGAGCTGTTTTTT. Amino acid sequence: CASSKISFRDYEGELFF.